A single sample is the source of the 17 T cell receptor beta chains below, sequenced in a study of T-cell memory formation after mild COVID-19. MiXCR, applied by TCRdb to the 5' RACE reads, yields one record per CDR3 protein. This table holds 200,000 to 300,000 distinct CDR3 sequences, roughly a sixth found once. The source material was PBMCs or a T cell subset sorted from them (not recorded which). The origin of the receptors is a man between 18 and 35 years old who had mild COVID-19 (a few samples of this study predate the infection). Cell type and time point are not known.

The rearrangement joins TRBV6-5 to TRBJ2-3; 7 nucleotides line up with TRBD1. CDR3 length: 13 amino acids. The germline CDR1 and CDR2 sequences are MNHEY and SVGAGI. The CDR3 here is CGTRRQGADTQYF. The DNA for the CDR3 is TGTGGCACGAGAAGACAGGGTGCAGATACGCAGTATTTT.

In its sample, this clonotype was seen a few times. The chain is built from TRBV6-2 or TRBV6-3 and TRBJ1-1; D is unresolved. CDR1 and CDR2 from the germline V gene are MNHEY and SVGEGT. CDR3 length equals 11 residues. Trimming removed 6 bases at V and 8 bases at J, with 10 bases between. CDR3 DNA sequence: TGTGCCAGCAGCGATAGGTCGGAAGCTTTCTTT. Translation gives CASSDRSEAFF.

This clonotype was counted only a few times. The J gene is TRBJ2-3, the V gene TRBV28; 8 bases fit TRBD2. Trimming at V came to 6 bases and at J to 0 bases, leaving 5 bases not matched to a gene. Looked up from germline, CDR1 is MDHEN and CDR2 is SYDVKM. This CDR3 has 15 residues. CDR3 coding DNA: TGTGCCAGCAGCCACCAGCGGGGGAGCACAGATACGCAGTATTTT. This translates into CASSHQRGSTDTQYF.

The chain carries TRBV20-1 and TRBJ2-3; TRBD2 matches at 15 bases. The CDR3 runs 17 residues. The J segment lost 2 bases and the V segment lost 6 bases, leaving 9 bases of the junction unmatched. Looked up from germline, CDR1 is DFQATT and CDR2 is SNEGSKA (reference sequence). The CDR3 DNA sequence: TGCAGTGCCCTACCGGGACTAGCGGGGGGCACCACAGATACGCAGTATTTT. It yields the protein CSALPGLAGGTTDTQYF.

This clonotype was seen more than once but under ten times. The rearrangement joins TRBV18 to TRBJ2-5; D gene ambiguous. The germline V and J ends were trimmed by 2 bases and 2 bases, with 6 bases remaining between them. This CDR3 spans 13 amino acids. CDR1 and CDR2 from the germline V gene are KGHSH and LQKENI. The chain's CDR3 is CASSPDGQETQYF. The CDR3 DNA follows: TGTGCCAGCTCACCAGACGGGCAAGAGACCCAGTACTTC.

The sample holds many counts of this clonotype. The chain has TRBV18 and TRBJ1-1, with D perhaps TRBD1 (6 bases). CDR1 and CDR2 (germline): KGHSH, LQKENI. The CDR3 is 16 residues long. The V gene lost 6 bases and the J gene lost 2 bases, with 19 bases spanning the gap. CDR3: CASSPNRGLTNTEAFF. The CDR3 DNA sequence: TGTGCCAGCTCCCCGAACCGGGGGCTTACAAACACTGAAGCTTTCTTT.

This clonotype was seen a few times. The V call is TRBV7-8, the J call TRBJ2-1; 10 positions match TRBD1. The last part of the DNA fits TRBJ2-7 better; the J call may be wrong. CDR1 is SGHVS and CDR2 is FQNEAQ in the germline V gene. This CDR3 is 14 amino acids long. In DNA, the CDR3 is TGTGCCAGCAGCTCATCCGGGACAGGGGCGGAGCAGTACTTC. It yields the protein CASSSSGTGAEQYF.

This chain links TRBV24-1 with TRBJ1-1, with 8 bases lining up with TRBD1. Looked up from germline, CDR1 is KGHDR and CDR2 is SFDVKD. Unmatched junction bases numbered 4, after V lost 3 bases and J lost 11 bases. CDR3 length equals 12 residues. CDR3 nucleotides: TGTGCCACCAGTGATCGGACAGGGTGGGCTTTCTTT. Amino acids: CATSDRTGWAFF.

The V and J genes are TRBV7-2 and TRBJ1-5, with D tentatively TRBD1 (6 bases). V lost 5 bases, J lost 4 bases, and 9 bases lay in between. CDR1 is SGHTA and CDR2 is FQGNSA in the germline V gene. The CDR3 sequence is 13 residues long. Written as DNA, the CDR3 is TGTGCCAGCAGCCAGGGGCATAATCAGCCCCAGCATTTT. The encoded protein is CASSQGHNQPQHF.

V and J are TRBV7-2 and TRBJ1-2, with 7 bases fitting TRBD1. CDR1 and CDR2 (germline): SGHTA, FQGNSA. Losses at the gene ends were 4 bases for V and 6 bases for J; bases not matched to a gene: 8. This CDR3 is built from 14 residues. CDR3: CASSYQGGDHGYTF. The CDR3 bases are TGTGCCAGCAGCTATCAGGGGGGGGATCATGGCTACACCTTC.

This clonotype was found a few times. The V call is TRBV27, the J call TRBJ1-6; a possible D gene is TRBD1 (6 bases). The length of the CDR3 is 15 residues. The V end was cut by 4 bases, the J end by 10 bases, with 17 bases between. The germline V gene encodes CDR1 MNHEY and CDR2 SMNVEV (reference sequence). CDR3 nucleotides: TGTGCCAGCAGTTCGACACAGGGAATAAAGTCACCCCTCCACTTT. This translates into CASSSTQGIKSPLHF.

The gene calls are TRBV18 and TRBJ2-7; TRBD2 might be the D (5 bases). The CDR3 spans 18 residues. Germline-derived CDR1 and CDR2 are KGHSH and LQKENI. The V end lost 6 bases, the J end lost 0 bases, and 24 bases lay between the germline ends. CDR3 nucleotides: TGTGCCAGCTCCCAAAACACGCCCCTCGCCGGGAACTCCTACGAGCAGTACGTC. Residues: CASSQNTPLAGNSYEQYV.

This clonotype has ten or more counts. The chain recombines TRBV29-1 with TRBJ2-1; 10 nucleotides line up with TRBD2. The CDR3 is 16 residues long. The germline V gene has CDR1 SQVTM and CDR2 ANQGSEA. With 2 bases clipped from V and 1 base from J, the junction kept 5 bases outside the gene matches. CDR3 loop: CSVETALAGSYNEQFF. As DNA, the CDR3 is TGCAGCGTTGAAACGGCACTAGCGGGGTCCTACAATGAGCAGTTCTTC.

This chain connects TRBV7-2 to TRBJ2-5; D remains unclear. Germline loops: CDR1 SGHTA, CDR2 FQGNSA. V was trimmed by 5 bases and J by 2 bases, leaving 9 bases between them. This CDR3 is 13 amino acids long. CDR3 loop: CASSPTSQETQYF. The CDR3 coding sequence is TGTGCCAGCAGCCCGACATCTCAAGAGACCCAGTACTTC.

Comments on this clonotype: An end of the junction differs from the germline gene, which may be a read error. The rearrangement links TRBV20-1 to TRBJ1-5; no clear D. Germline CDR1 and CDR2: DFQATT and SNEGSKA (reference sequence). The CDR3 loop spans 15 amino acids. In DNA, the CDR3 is TGCAGTGCTAGAGGGAGTGACTATAGCAATCAGCTCCAGCATTTT. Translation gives CSARGSDYSNQLQHF.

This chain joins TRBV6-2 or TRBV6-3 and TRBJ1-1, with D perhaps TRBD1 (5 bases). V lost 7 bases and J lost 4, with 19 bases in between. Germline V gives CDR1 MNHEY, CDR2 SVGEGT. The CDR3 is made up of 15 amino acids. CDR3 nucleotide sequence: TGTGCCAGCAAGGACGATCTCAGGGTGGGCACTGAAGCTTTCTTT. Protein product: CASKDDLRVGTEAFF.

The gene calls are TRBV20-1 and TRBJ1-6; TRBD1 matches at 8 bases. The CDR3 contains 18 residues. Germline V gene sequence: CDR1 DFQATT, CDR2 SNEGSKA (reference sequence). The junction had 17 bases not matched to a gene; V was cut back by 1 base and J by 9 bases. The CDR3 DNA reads TGCAGTGCTAGAGGCGACGTCGTACAGGGGGGGATTAGTTCACCCCTCCACTTT. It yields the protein CSARGDVVQGGISSPLHF.